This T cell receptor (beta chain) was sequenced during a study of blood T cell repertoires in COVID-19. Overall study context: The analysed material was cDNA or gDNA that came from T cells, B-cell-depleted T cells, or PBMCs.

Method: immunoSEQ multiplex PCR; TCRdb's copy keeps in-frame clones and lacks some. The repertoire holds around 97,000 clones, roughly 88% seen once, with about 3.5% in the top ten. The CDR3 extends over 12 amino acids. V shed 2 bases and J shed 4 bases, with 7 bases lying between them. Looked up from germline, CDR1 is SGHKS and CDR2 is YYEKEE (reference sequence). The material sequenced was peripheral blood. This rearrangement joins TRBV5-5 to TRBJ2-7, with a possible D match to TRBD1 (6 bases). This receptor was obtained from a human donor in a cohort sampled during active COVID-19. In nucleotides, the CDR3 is TGTGCCAGCAGCTTAGGACAGTACGAGCAGTACTTC. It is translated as CASSLGQYEQYF.